What follows are 4 T cell receptor beta chains derived from one specimen sequenced in a study of a mutant IDH1 vaccine in newly diagnosed glioma. The protocol was immunoSEQ multiplex PCR, while the TCRdb copy is restricted to in-frame clones and leaves out a portion. In the table there are approximately 62,000 clones, approximately 85% of which are singletons. Stated time point: week 23, last vaccination. In the vaccine, a single dose held 300 ug of the mutant IDH1 20-mer peptide, along with topical imiquimod. These TCRs' antigens remain unknown. The sequences come from PBMCs, collected from a glioma patient whose treatment included an IDH1 peptide vaccine. The source of these receptors is a man aged 30 to 39 with glioma.

This clone has a handful of counts. The V and J genes are TRBV19 and TRBJ1-5; 9 bases agree with TRBD1. Germline values: CDR1 LNHDA, CDR2 SQIVND (reference sequence). Trimming at V came to 4 bases and at J to 0 bases, leaving 7 bases not matched to a gene. The CDR3 contains 17 residues. The CDR3: CASSNPGQGISNQPQHF. In DNA form, the CDR3 reads TGTGCCAGTAGTAATCCGGGACAGGGCATTAGCAATCAGCCCCAGCATTTT.

The chain is built from TRBV5-4 and TRBJ1-1; D perhaps matches TRBD1 (6 bases). CDR1 is SGHNT and CDR2 is YYREEE in the germline V gene (reference sequence). The CDR3 has 15 amino acids. Between the trimmed V and J ends, which lost 4 bases and 1 base, there was a span of 14 bases. Here the CDR3 reads CASSRGTTENTEAFF. CDR3 bases: TGTGCCAGCAGCAGGGGGACGACAGAGAACACTGAAGCTTTCTTT.

J is TRBJ2-7 and V is TRBV18; tentatively, D is TRBD2 (6 bases). Trimming took 4 bases from V and 2 from J, leaving 15 bases between them. The CDR3 contains 15 residues. CDR1 and CDR2 from the germline V gene are KGHSH and LQKENI. DNA of the CDR3: TGTGCCAGCTCACTGGAAGTCGGGAGAGCCTACGAGCAGTACTTC. Translated: CASSLEVGRAYEQYF.

The chain is built from TRBV11-2 and TRBJ2-7; 10 nucleotides match TRBD2. Germline trimming cut 5 bases from V and 3 bases from J; bases unmatched to any gene: 7. Germline values: CDR1 SGHAT, CDR2 FQNNGV. The CDR3 contains 15 residues. The CDR3 DNA is TGTGCCAGCAGCCCAAGACTAGCGGGCGGCTACGAGCAGTACTTC. Translated: CASSPRLAGGYEQYF.